This TCR beta chain appears in the sequencing data of a study of CD8 T cells in ankylosing spondylitis. Overall study results and limits: Clones linked with disease were CD8+ and fairly uncommon in the peripheral blood. Within matched ankylosing spondylitis synovial fluid, disease-linked clones were reportedly significantly enriched. In ankylosing spondylitis blood, a motif of about 8 highly homologous TCR beta variants appeared characteristic.

TCRdb re-called the 5' RACE reads with MiXCR, one entry per CDR3 protein. The sample carries roughly 130,000 distinct CDR3 sequences, approximately 13% recorded once. This clonotype showed up just a few times. The antigen is unknown. CDR3 length: 15 residues. The germline V gene encodes CDR1 SGHRS and CDR2 YFSETQ. V lost 3 bases and J lost 0, with 12 bases in between. The J gene is TRBJ1-1, the V gene TRBV5-1, with a tentative D call TRBD1 (5 bases). This clonotype was obtained from a female donor with ankylosing spondylitis or in good health (not recorded which). The source material was blood, either unsorted or a sorted T cell fraction (not recorded which). In nucleotides, the CDR3 is TGCGCCAGCAGCTCGCGGGACCCAATGAACACTGAAGCTTTCTTT. Amino acid sequence: CASSSRDPMNTEAFF. Full variable domain (remainder filled in from reference TRBV5-1 and TRBJ1-1): KAGVTQTPRYLIKTRGQQVTLSCSPISGHRSVSWYQQTPGQGLQFLFEYFSETQRNKGNFPGRFSGRQFSNSRSEMNVSTLELGDSALYLCASSSRDPMNTEAFFGQGTRLTVV.